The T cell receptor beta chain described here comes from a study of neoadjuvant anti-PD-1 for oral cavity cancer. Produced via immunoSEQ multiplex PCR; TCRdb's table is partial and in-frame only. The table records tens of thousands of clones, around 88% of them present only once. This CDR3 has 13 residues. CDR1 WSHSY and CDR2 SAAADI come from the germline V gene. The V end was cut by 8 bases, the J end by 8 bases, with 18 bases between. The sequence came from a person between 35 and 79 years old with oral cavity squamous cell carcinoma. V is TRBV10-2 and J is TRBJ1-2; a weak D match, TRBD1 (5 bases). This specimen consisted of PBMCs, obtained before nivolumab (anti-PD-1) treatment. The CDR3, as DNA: TGCGCCAGCGGAGTACAGGTTTTCGGAGGCTACACCTTC. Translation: CASGVQVFGGYTF.